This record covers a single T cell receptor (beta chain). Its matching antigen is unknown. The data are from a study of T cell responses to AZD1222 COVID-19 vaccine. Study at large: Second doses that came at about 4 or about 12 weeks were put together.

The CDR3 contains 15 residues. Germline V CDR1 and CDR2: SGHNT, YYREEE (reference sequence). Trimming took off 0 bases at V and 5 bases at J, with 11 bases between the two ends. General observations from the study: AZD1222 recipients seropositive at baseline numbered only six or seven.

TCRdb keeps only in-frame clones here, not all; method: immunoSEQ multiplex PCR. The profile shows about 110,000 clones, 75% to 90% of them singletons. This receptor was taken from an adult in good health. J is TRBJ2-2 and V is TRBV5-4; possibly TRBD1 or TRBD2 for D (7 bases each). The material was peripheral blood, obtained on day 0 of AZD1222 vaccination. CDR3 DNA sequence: TGTGCCAGCAGCTTGGCCAGGGGGGGGACCGGGGAGCTGTTTTTT. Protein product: CASSLARGGTGELFF.